The sequence of this T cell receptor (beta chain) was determined in a study of blood T cell repertoires in COVID-19 (dated by TCRdb to about 2020). About the study as a whole: Samples from collaborators originated in the United States, Italy and Spain and spanned both the acute and convalescent phases of COVID-19. The material from the prospective study consisted of cDNA or gDNA derived from T cells, B-cell-depleted T cells, or PBMCs. The dataset comprised deeply sampled blood TCRbeta repertoires from subjects exposed to, actively infected with, or recovered from COVID-19. The repertoires were released in a freely available public database intended as a resource for research on the immune response to SARS-CoV-2. Samples were obtained from the ongoing ImmuneRACE study (first 160 participants) and from 950 to 1,500 subjects provided by 6 global collaborators. A de-identified subject ID, COVID-19 status, age in years and sex were almost always included in the sample metadata. Where HLA class I and class II types were available, the types were taken from metadata supplied by the sample provider, not from assay-based typing.

Points the paper makes about the study in general: How much clinical and demographic metadata was included differed by source and by participant, and the metadata was provided uncurated.

Turning to this clone: Its antigen is unknown. Nothing much larger sits one base from this clone, and base qualities are not available.

CDR1 SGHTA and CDR2 FQGNSA are derived from the germline V gene. V is cut back by 6 bases and J by 4 bases, with 9 bases in the junction unmatched. The CDR3 runs 15 residues from the cysteine to the phenylalanine. Kept here is only the CDR3 DNA, which spans 45 bases and is read in frame from base 1. The immunoSEQ Assay, a bias-controlled multiplex PCR, was used to amplify TCRbeta CDR3 regions from genomic DNA. Turning to the authors' computational methods: Within the assay, amplification of reference gene primers was used to estimate how many nucleated cells each sample contained. To quantify the absolute abundance of each unique TCRbeta CDR3 rearrangement, sequence reads were collapsed and filtered. Productive Simpson clonality was computed per sample as the square root of Simpson's diversity index over productive rearrangements. TCRdb stores this immuneACCESS table with in-frame sequences only. Part of the clones is absent; in the studies checked, under half of the shortfall reflects unresolved V genes, and no reason is known for the rest. V and J calls and clone size are given by that table; D and trimming were obtained from the DNA. The sample table contains some 340,000 clones; only one count was recorded for approximately 87% of them. The ten largest clones add up to approximately 5% of the sample.

In the prospective study, participants were 18 to 89 years old, resided in about two dozen geographic areas of the United States, and were enrolled through a virtual design. To assign participants to cohorts, the prospective study relied on clinical history that participants themselves reported in a screening survey and a study questionnaire. Recovered participants in ImmuneRACE Cohort 3 were defined by two consecutive negative NP/OP PCR tests, clearance by a healthcare professional, or resolution of symptoms. In the prospective study, mobile phlebotomists collected whole blood, serum and a nasopharyngeal or oropharyngeal swab from each participant. Over an approximately 2-month period, participants in the prospective study had the option of providing additional blood draws and questionnaires. Before DNA extraction, prospective study blood samples were shipped either frozen or at room temperature.

The chain joins TRBV7-2 to TRBJ2-5; 9 bases in the middle match TRBD2. The sample consisted of PBMCs or T cells enriched from blood (not recorded which). The TCR was taken from a woman in her twenties or thirties who had recovered from COVID-19. CDR3 reads: CASSLTSGPRETQYF. The nucleotide sequence is given as TGTGCCAGCAGTTTGACTAGCGGCCCTCGAGAGACCCAGTACTTC.